Below, 3 T cell receptor beta chains from the same sample are listed, as sequenced in a study of T cell repertoires in cytomegalovirus infection. Which antigens these TCRs recognize remains unknown. MiXCR was run by TCRdb on the reads, yielding one entry per CDR3 protein. The table shows some 150,000 distinct CDR3 sequences, with approximately 30% occurring only once. The material was CD8+ T cells from cultured PBMCs, obtained from culture after CMV antigen stimulation. All receptors derive from a human donor in good health (CMV status not recorded). Some clones in this sample may be carry-over from other donors' samples.

The chain couples TRBV27 to TRBJ2-1, with 8 bases lining up with TRBD1. V shed 5 bases and J 6 bases; nucleotides not matched to a gene: 6. Germline lookup yields CDR1 MNHEY and CDR2 SMNVEV (reference sequence). The CDR3 loop spans 14 amino acids. CDR3 residues: CASSQITGGNEQFF. CDR3 sequence (DNA): TGTGCCAGCAGTCAAATCACAGGGGGCAATGAGCAGTTCTTC.

This clonotype showed up many times. The chain recombines TRBV20-1 with TRBJ1-1; 10 bases match TRBD1. The CDR3 covers 16 residues. Germline CDR1 is DFQATT and CDR2 is SNEGSKA (reference sequence). After removal of 7 bases from V and 0 bases from J, the junction contained 11 bases not matched to a gene. The CDR3 DNA reads as TGCAGTGTTAAGACAGGGGGCCTCATTATGAACACTGAAGCTTTCTTT. This codes for CSVKTGGLIMNTEAFF.

J is TRBJ1-2 and V is TRBV25-1, with a possible D match to TRBD1 (5 bases). Germline assignment: CDR1 MGHDK and CDR2 SYGVNS. The CDR3 spans 11 residues. Trimming shortened V by 6 bases and J by 8 bases, and 10 bases separated the two germline ends. The CDR3 DNA follows: TGTGCCAGCAGAGGAGGGACCGGCTACACCTTC. It codes for CASRGGTGYTF.